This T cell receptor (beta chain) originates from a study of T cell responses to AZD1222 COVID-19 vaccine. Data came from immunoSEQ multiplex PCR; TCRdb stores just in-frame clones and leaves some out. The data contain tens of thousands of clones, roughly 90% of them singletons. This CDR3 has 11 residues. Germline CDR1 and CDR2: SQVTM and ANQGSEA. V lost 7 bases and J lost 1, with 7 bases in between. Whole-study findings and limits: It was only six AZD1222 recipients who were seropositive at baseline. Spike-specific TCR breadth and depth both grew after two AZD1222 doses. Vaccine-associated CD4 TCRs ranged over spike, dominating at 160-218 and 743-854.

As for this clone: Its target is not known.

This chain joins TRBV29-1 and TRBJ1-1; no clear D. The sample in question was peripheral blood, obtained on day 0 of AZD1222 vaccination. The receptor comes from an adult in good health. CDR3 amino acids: CSGRKNTEAFF. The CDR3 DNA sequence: TGCAGCGGGCGTAAGAACACTGAAGCTTTCTTT.